What follows are 5 T cell receptor beta chains derived from one specimen sequenced in a study of Ad26.COV2.S vaccination and SARS-CoV-2 variants. Generated by immunoSEQ multiplex PCR, the TCRdb table keeps only in-frame clones and is missing some. Here the sample spans some 420,000 clones, approximately 90% being singletons. Described treatment: 15 to 20 received Ad26.COV2.S at low or high dose, single or two shots; about 5 received placebo; per-sample allocation not given. Following the first vaccine or placebo injection, samples were taken on day 63. The sequenced sample was peripheral blood, obtained in a trial of Ad26.COV2.S vaccine versus placebo. These receptors all stem from a person between 18 and 65 years old who received the Ad26.COV2.S COVID-19 vaccine or a placebo.

The chain carries TRBV19 and TRBJ2-7; 7 bases agree with TRBD2. The CDR3 is 14 amino acids. V shed 5 bases and J 0 bases; nucleotides not matched to a gene: 4. CDR1 and CDR2 from the germline V gene are LNHDA and SQIVND (reference sequence). The CDR3 DNA sequence: TGTGCCAGTAGTGGGCGGGGGAGCTCCTACGAGCAGTACTTC. It yields the protein CASSGRGSSYEQYF.

The chain carries TRBV12-3 or TRBV12-4 and TRBJ1-2, with D perhaps TRBD1 (5 bases). V was cut by 5 bases and J by 5 bases, with 12 bases left in between. The CDR3 length is 13 residues. As DNA, the CDR3 is TGTGCCAGCAGTAGAGACAGCGAGTATGGCTACACCTTC. Translated, it gives CASSRDSEYGYTF.

The J gene is TRBJ2-3, the V gene TRBV28; D is ambiguous. Per the germline V gene, CDR1 is MDHEN and CDR2 is SYDVKM. Trimming removed 6 bases from V and 2 bases from J, with 6 bases in between. The CDR3 sequence is 12 residues long. CDR3 sequence (DNA): TGTGCCAGCAGCCTCCCCACAGATACGCAGTATTTT. Protein product: CASSLPTDTQYF.

The rearrangement links TRBV6-5 to TRBJ2-1; D is unclear. V shed 8 bases and J shed 0 bases, with 14 bases lying between them. The CDR3 totals 15 residues. Germline V lookup: CDR1 MNHEY, CDR2 SVGAGI. CDR3 nucleotide sequence: TGTGCCAGCCAGGAGAGACGGATCTCCTACAATGAGCAGTTCTTC. It is translated as CASQERRISYNEQFF.

This chain links TRBV5-6 with TRBJ1-6; D remains unclear. Per germline, CDR1 SGHDT and CDR2 YYEEEE. The V and J ends lost 3 bases and 7 bases respectively, with 11 bases between them. The CDR3 totals 14 residues. CDR3 DNA: TGTGCCAGCAGCTCCCTTACACACAATTCACCCCTCCACTTT. This translates into CASSSLTHNSPLHF.